This T cell receptor (beta chain) is drawn from a study of cytotoxic CD8 clonotypes in ibrutinib-treated CLL. Trimming removed 8 bases at V and 9 bases at J, with 5 bases between. In germline, CDR1 is SEHNR, CDR2 FQNEAQ (reference sequence). The CDR3 is 9 amino acids. Only in-frame clones appear in the TCRdb table, and some are missing; sequencing was by immunoSEQ multiplex PCR. Among roughly 76,000 clones listed, 65% to 85% were seen once. The receptor was derived from a human donor with chronic lymphocytic leukemia. The sequencing here drew on PBMCs, taken at disease progression, from a patient treated with ibrutinib. The gene calls are TRBV7-9 and TRBJ2-1, with a tentative D call TRBD2 (5 bases). The CDR3 DNA is TGTGCCAGCGGAGGTGAGCAGTTCTTC. Protein sequence: CASGGEQFF.